A selection of T cell receptor beta chains follows, all from one sample in a study of T-cell reconstitution after alpha-beta-depleted transplantation in children. TCRdb analysed the PCR reads with MiXCR anew, one entry per CDR3 protein. Here the sample spans about 130,000 distinct CDR3 sequences, 9.5% to 10% being singletons. The sequenced sample was PBMCs, mostly from graft donor cells, obtained 180 days after TCRalphabeta/CD19-depleted stem cell transplant. These TCRs come from a girl under three years old who had a stem cell transplant for combined immunodeficiency, so the T cells may come from the graft donor. CDR3s include the opening cysteine and the closing phenylalanine or tryptophan. A D gene is named only where the DNA matches it firmly. Rows give clone size only sometimes, using once, few, many, or a class for an expanded clone.

NA | TRBJ2-7 | TRBD1 | TRBV10-3 | TGTGCCATCAGCGCGGACAGGGCAGGCGAGCAGTACTTC | CAISADRAGEQYF
few | TRBJ2-3 | TRBD2 | TRBV2 | TGTGCCAGCAGTATGGGACTAGCGGGGGGGTACTTCGCCACAGATACGCAGTATTTT | CASSMGLAGGYFATDTQYF
few | TRBJ2-7 | TRBD1 | TRBV11-1 | TGTGCCAGCAGCAAAGACAGGGCTAGTTACGAGCAGTACTTC | CASSKDRASYEQYF
few | TRBJ2-6 | NA | TRBV25-1 | TGTGCCAGCAGTGAATGGGACAACGCTGGGGCCAACGGCCTGACTTTC | CASSEWDNAGANGLTF
NA | TRBJ2-7 | TRBD2 | TRBV20-1 | TGCAGTGCTAGAAAGTTGGCGGGGGGCACCTACGAGCAGTACTTC | CSARKLAGGTYEQYF
few | TRBJ1-1 | TRBD1 | TRBV7-3 | TGTGCCAGCAGCCCCGACCGTGACAGGGCAGGCACTGAAGCTTTCTTT | CASSPDRDRAGTEAFF
few | TRBJ2-2 | TRBD2 | TRBV5-1 | TGCGCCAGCAGCTTGGATTTAAGGACTAGCGCGAACACCGGGGAGCTGTTTTTT | CASSLDLRTSANTGELFF
NA | TRBJ2-3 | NA | TRBV6-2/TRBV6-3 | TGTGCCAGCAGTCCCAACTACGGAGGGAGACGAACAGATACGCAGTATTTT | CASSPNYGGRRTDTQYF
NA | TRBJ2-7 | NA | TRBV25-1 | TGTGCCAGTAGTGACCAATTCGAGCAGTACTTC | CASSDQFEQYF
NA | TRBJ2-5 | NA | TRBV6-2/TRBV6-3 | TGTGCCAGCAGTTACTTCGGAAGAGCCCAAGAGACCCAGTACTTC | CASSYFGRAQETQYF
NA | TRBJ2-1 | NA | TRBV11-2 | TGTGCCAGCAGCTCCTCCCTGCTCCCGGGTATATTGAGCTCCTACAATGAGCAGTTCTTC | CASSSSLLPGILSSYNEQFF
NA | TRBJ1-1 | NA | TRBV12-3/TRBV12-4 | TGTGCCAGCAGTTTTGGGGAGGGCATAGAAGCTTTCTTT | CASSFGEGIEAFF
NA | TRBJ2-6 | NA | TRBV10-3 | TGTGCCATCAGTGAGTCCCCTGTGAGGGGGGCCAACGTCCTGACTTTC | CAISESPVRGANVLTF
few | TRBJ2-5 | NA | TRBV7-2 | TGTGCCAGCAGCCCCAGTGGGGGGCCGGGGGAGACCCAGTACTTC | CASSPSGGPGETQYF
NA | TRBJ2-7 | NA | TRBV20-1 | TGCAGTGCTCACGGACAGAGCTACGAGCAGTACTTC | CSAHGQSYEQYF
many | TRBJ2-6 | NA | TRBV28 | TGTGCCAGCAGTTTGTCCGGCCTTCGAAGTGGGGCCAACGTCCTGACTTTC | CASSLSGLRSGANVLTF
NA | TRBJ2-2 | NA | TRBV2 | TGTGCCAGCCTGGGTGAAGCGTGGGCTAACACCGGGGAGCTGTTTTTT | CASLGEAWANTGELFF
NA | TRBJ2-1 | TRBD2 | TRBV19 | TGTGCCAGTAGTATAGCGGGAGGCCTCGTTACTTACAATGAGCAGTTCTTC | CASSIAGGLVTYNEQFF
many | TRBJ2-1 | NA | TRBV28 | TGTGCCAGCAGGTCCCAGGTGCGAGCGGATGAGCAGTTCTTC | CASRSQVRADEQFF
NA | TRBJ2-7 | NA | TRBV5-1 | TGCGCCAGCAGCTTGCTACCCGATGAGCAGTACTTC | CASSLLPDEQYF
few | TRBJ1-2 | NA | TRBV29-1 | TGCAGCGTTGACCGCAGAGACGGCTACACCTTC | CSVDRRDGYTF
few | TRBJ2-5 | NA | TRBV7-2 | TGTGCCAGCAGCTCCCCAGGGGGGGAGACCCAGTACTTC | CASSSPGGETQYF
few | TRBJ2-1 | NA | TRBV18 | TGTGCCAGCTCCCCAAGCAATGAGCAGTTCTTC | CASSPSNEQFF
NA | TRBJ2-4 | NA | TRBV20-1 | TGCAGTGCTAGAGATCCGATCGGCATTCAGTACTTC | CSARDPIGIQYF
NA | TRBJ2-2 | TRBD1 | TRBV7-9 | TGTGCCAGCAGCTCCGGGACAGGGGTCGCCGGGGAGCTGTTTTTT | CASSSGTGVAGELFF
many | TRBJ2-5 | TRBD1 | TRBV28 | TGTGCCAGCAGCCTAAACAGGGGCCCAGGGGCCCAGTACTTC | CASSLNRGPGAQYF
NA | TRBJ2-1 | TRBD2 | TRBV20-1 | TGCAGTGCTAGGGAGCCGCTGCGGGGGGTCCGGGGCAATGAGCAGTTCTTC | CSAREPLRGVRGNEQFF
few | TRBJ2-5 | NA | TRBV21-1 | TGTGCCAGCAGCAAGAGGGGGACTCAAGAGACCCAGTACTTC | CASSKRGTQETQYF
NA | TRBJ1-1 | TRBD1 | TRBV5-5 | TGTGCCAGCAGCCAGTATTGGACAGGGCTCACTGAAGCTTTCTTT | CASSQYWTGLTEAFF
few | TRBJ1-5 | TRBD1 | TRBV20-1 | TGCAGTGCTGCCAGGGGGAATCAGCCCCAGCATTTT | CSAARGNQPQHF
NA | TRBJ2-7 | NA | TRBV28 | TGTGCCAGCAGTTTCCTGGGGCAGTCCTACGAGCAGTACTTC | CASSFLGQSYEQYF
NA | TRBJ2-7 | TRBD2 | TRBV29-1 | TGCAGCGTGGGAGGGAGTACTCTTTACGAGCAGTACTTC | CSVGGSTLYEQYF
few | TRBJ2-1 | TRBD2 | TRBV5-1 | TGCGCCAGCACCGGGACTAGCGGGAGGGCCCCACTGAGTGAGCAGTTCTTC | CASTGTSGRAPLSEQFF
NA | TRBJ2-5 | NA | TRBV10-3 | TGTGCCATCAGTCGGCACAGAGCGGACCAAGAGACCCAGTACTTC | CAISRHRADQETQYF
many | TRBJ2-3 | NA | TRBV11-2 | TGTGCCAGCAGCCCTCTACTTAGCACAGATACGCAGTATTTT | CASSPLLSTDTQYF
NA | TRBJ2-3 | NA | TRBV5-1 | TGCGCCAGCAGCTTGGTTGCGGGGATTAGCACAGATACGCAGTATTTT | CASSLVAGISTDTQYF
few | TRBJ1-3 | NA | TRBV20-1 | TGCAGTGCGCGACGGGACTCTGGAAACACCATATATTTT | CSARRDSGNTIYF
many | TRBJ2-1 | TRBD2 | TRBV6-2/TRBV6-3 | TGTGCCAGCAGCAGACTAGCGAGCTCCTACAATGAGCAGTTCTTC | CASSRLASSYNEQFF
NA | TRBJ2-1 | TRBD2 | TRBV6-2/TRBV6-3 | TGTGCCAGCAGTCTACTCCCCCGACTAGCGGGAGCTACTGAATACAATCAGCAGTTCTTC | CASSLLPRLAGATEYNQQFF
many | TRBJ2-7 | TRBD2 | TRBV20-1 | TGCAGTGCTAGAGGAAGGGGACTAGCGGGAGGACCCCTCTACGAGCAGTACTTC | CSARGRGLAGGPLYEQYF
NA | TRBJ2-5 | TRBD1 | TRBV12-3/TRBV12-4 | TGTGCCAGCAGTTTCGACAGGGCCCAAGAGACCCAGTACTTC | CASSFDRAQETQYF
NA | TRBJ2-3 | NA | TRBV7-6 | TGTGCCGGCAGCTTAGCGGACAGTTTCACTAGCACAGATACGCAGTATTTT | CAGSLADSFTSTDTQYF
few | TRBJ2-5 | TRBD2 | TRBV7-2 | TGTGCCAGCAGCCAAGGGAGGGGAGAGACCCAGTACTTC | CASSQGRGETQYF
many | TRBJ1-6 | TRBD1 | TRBV20-1 | TGCAGTGCAAAACCGGGACAGGGGGTGTCACCCCTCCACTTT | CSAKPGQGVSPLHF
few | TRBJ2-3 | NA | TRBV7-6 | TGTGCCAGCAGCTTAGGTCCCGCCACAGATACGCAGTATTTT | CASSLGPATDTQYF
NA | TRBJ1-2 | NA | TRBV28 | TGTGCCAGCAGCCAGCCTGCTGGGATTAACTATGGCTACACCTTC | CASSQPAGINYGYTF
NA | TRBJ2-7 | NA | TRBV10-3 | TGTGCCACGGGGGACAGCACTCCCTACGAGCAGTACTTC | CATGDSTPYEQYF
few | TRBJ1-6 | TRBD1 | TRBV9 | TGTGCCAGCAGCCGAACAGGGGCGGGAAATTCACCCCTCCACTTT | CASSRTGAGNSPLHF
NA | TRBJ2-3 | TRBD2 | TRBV30 | TGTGCCTGGAGTGTACGACTAGCGGGAGGGCGTGATACGCAGTATTTT | CAWSVRLAGGRDTQYF